This T cell receptor (beta chain) was documented in a study of T cell changes during pregnancy in multiple sclerosis. A note on this clone: Mismatch with germline at one junction end may stem from a read error.

Repertoires were generated with immunoSEQ multiplex PCR, while TCRdb's copy carries only in-frame clones and drops some. Here the sample spans about 70,000 clones, around 92% being singletons. Germline CDR1 reads MNHNS; CDR2 reads SASEGT. The CDR3 covers 15 residues. The clonotype originates from a female donor with multiple sclerosis, enrolled in a pregnancy study. The sequencing used peripheral blood, collected after pregnancy. V is TRBV6-1 and J is TRBJ2-1; D might be TRBD2 (6 bases). This CDR3 is CATQDRGGLYYEQFF. CDR3 nucleotides: TGTGCCACCCAAGATCGGGGAGGCCTCTACTATGAGCAGTTCTTC.